This T cell receptor beta chain was sequenced for a study of blood T cell repertoires in COVID-19. This CDR3 contains 14 residues. CDR1 SGHTA and CDR2 FQGTGA come from the germline V gene. V lost 5 bases to trimming and J lost 7 bases, with 16 bases between them. TCRdb's table, derived via immunoSEQ multiplex PCR, lists solely in-frame clones and lacks some. The sample lists some 280,000 clones, around 81% occurring once. Sequences were obtained from peripheral blood. The origin of this receptor is a woman aged 45-60 years with active or convalescent COVID-19. This rearrangement joins TRBV7-3 to TRBJ2-3; D is possibly TRBD2 (6 bases). CDR3 region: CASSQTGTVNTQYF. CDR3 nucleotides: TGTGCCAGCAGCCAGACCGGGACTGTTAATACGCAGTATTTT.